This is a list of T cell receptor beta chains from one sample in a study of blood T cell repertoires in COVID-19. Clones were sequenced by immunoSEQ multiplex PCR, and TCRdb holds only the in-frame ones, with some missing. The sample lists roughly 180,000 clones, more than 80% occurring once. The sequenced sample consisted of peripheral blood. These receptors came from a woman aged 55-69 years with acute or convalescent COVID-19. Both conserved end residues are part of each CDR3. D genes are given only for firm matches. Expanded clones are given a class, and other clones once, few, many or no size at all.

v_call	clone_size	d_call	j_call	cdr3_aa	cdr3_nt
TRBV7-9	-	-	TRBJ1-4	CASSRDYNEKLFF	TGTGCCAGCAGCCGGGACTACAATGAAAAACTGTTTTTT
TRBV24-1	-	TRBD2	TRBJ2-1	CATSDFERELLF	TGTGCCACCAGTGATTTTGAGCGGGAGCTACTCTTC
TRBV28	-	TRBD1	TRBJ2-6	CASSSTGQGSGANVLTF	TGTGCCAGCAGTTCCACGGGACAGGGCTCTGGGGCCAACGTCCTGACTTTC
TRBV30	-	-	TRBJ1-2	CAWSPQGYGYTF	TGTGCCTGGAGTCCACAGGGCTATGGCTACACCTTC
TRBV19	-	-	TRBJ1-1	CASSIWEGTEAFF	TGTGCCAGTAGTATATGGGAGGGCACTGAAGCTTTCTTT
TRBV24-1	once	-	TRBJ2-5	CATSDPLVGGETQYF	TGTGCCACCAGTGACCCCCTCGTGGGAGGAGAGACCCAGTACTTC
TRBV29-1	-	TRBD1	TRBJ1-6	CSVGDSINSPLHF	TGCAGCGTTGGGGACAGCATAAATTCACCCCTCCACTTT
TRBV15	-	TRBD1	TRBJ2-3	CATSKGTGGITDTQYF	TGTGCCACCAGCAAGGGGACAGGGGGAATTACAGATACGCAGTATTTT
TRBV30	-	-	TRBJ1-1	CAWSYRVSTEAFF	TGTGCCTGGAGTTACAGGGTATCCACTGAAGCTTTCTTT
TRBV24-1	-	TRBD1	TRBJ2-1	CATSGGQGSYNEQFF	TGTGCCACCAGCGGGGGACAGGGCAGCTACAATGAGCAGTTCTTC
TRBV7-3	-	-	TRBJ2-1	CASSHIRGDEQFF	TGTGCCAGCAGCCACATCCGCGGCGATGAGCAGTTCTTC
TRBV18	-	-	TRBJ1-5	CASSPTENSNQPQHF	TGTGCCAGCTCACCAACAGAAAATAGCAATCAGCCCCAGCATTTT
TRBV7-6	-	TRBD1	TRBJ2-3	CASSLGTGFTDTQYF	TGTGCCAGCAGCTTAGGGACAGGGTTCACAGATACGCAGTATTTT
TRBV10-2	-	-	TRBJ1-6	CASSEYRPNSPLHF	TGCGCCAGCAGTGAGTACAGGCCTAATTCACCCCTCCACTTT
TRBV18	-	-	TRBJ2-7	CASSPRGQGGLGEQYF	TGTGCCAGCTCACCACGTGGACAGGGAGGGTTAGGCGAGCAGTACTTC
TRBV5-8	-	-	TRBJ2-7	CASSFQGLGYEQYF	TGTGCCAGCAGCTTTCAGGGTTTAGGGTACGAGCAGTACTTC
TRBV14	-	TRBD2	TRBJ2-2	CASSLGLAGRGNTGELFF	TGTGCCAGCAGCCTGGGACTAGCGGGAAGAGGTAACACCGGGGAGCTGTTTTTT
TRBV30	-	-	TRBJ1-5	CACQNNDRPGQPQHF	TGTGCCTGCCAGAATAATGACAGGCCCGGTCAGCCCCAGCATTTT
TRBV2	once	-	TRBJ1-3	CASSAPLGGRSGNTIYF	TGTGCCAGCAGTGCCCCTCTCGGCGGTCGCTCTGGAAACACCATATATTTT
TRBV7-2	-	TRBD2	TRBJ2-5	CASSPPLAGGGETQYF	TGTGCCAGCAGCCCCCCTCTTGCGGGAGGGGGAGAGACCCAGTACTTC
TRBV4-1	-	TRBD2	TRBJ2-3	CASSPGLAYLQYF	TGCGCCAGCAGTCCCGGACTAGCCTACCTGCAGTATTTT
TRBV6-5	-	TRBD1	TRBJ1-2	CASSLDREYGYTF	TGTGCCAGCAGCCTGGACAGGGAGTATGGCTACACCTTC
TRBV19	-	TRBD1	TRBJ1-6	CASRTTIRGRQSPLHF	TGTGCCAGTAGAACCACCATCAGGGGGAGGCAATCACCCCTCCACTTT
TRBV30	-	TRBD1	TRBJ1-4	CASPQGAGEKLFF	TGTGCCTCACCCCAGGGGGCAGGTGAAAAACTGTTTTTT
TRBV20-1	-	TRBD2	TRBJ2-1	CSASPAGGPIVNEQFF	TGCAGTGCTAGTCCAGCGGGAGGGCCAATAGTTAATGAGCAGTTCTTC
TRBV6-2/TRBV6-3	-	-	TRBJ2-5	CASSSGLEPQYF	TGTGCCAGCAGTTCGGGATTAGAGCCCCAGTACTTC
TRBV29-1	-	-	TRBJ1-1	CSVEVVGGGTEAFF	TGCAGCGTTGAAGTCGTCGGGGGAGGCACTGAAGCTTTCTTT
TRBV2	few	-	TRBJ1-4	CASGGLGGKLFF	TGTGCCAGCGGGGGATTAGGGGGAAAACTGTTTTTT
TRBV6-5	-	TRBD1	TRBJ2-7	CASRPRGRSYEQYF	TGTGCCAGCAGACCCAGGGGGCGATCCTACGAGCAGTACTTC
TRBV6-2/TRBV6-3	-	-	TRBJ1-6	CASSPARQARNSPLHF	TGTGCCAGCAGCCCTGCCAGACAGGCCCGGAATTCACCCCTCCACTTT
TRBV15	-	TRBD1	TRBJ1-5	CATAGGQSNQPQHF	TGTGCCACCGCCGGGGGACAGAGCAATCAGCCCCAGCATTTT
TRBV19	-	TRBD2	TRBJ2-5	CASSSGTRSFAETQYF	TGTGCCAGTAGTTCAGGGACTAGAAGTTTCGCTGAGACCCAGTACTTC
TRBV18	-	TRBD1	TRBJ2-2	CASSLLQGENTGELFF	TGTGCCAGCTCACTCCTCCAGGGGGAGAACACCGGGGAGCTGTTTTTT
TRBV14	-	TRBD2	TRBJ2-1	CASSLLGGGPHEQFF	TGTGCCAGCAGCCTCCTGGGGGGAGGGCCCCATGAGCAGTTCTTC
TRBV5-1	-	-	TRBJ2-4	CASSLSGVKNIQYF	TGCGCCAGCAGCTTATCCGGAGTAAAAAACATTCAGTACTTC